This is a list of T cell receptor beta chains from one sample in a study of T cell changes during pregnancy in multiple sclerosis. Sequenced by immunoSEQ multiplex PCR; TCRdb stores in-frame clones only, minus some. The table shows around 70,000 clones, with around nine tenths occurring only once. This material consisted of peripheral blood, taken in the first trimester of pregnancy. Every receptor here comes from a female donor in good health, enrolled as a control in a pregnancy study. Both conserved end residues are part of each CDR3. Each record gives: J gene, CDR3 length, D gene, clone size, V gene, CDR3 protein, CDR3 DNA. D genes are given only for firm matches. Expanded clones get a size class; other rows say once, few or many, or leave the size out.

J: TRBJ2-3; length: 18; D: TRBD2; size: NA; V: TRBV7-2; CDR3: CASSLVRTSGRIGDTQYF; DNA: TGTGCCAGCAGCTTAGTGAGGACTAGCGGGAGGATTGGGGATACGCAGTATTTT
J: TRBJ2-2; length: 14; D: TRBD2; size: NA; V: TRBV9; CDR3: CASSVTSLAGELFF; DNA: TGTGCCAGCAGCGTGACTAGCTTGGCCGGGGAGCTGTTTTTT
J: TRBJ1-4; length: 15; D: TRBD1; size: NA; V: TRBV28; CDR3: CASSPSGTGNEKLFF; DNA: TGTGCCAGCAGCCCCTCCGGGACAGGGAATGAAAAACTGTTTTTT
J: TRBJ2-1; length: 16; D: TRBD2; size: NA; V: TRBV5-6; CDR3: CASSFGAGGSYNEQFF; DNA: TGTGCCAGCAGCTTTGGAGCGGGAGGCAGCTACAATGAGCAGTTCTTC
J: TRBJ1-1; length: 15; D: TRBD1; size: NA; V: TRBV19; CDR3: CASSDRGRMNTEAFF; DNA: TGTGCCAGCTCGGACAGGGGCCGAATGAACACTGAAGCTTTCTTT
J: TRBJ2-4; length: 14; D: NA; size: NA; V: TRBV6-5; CDR3: CASSKQGAKNIQYF; DNA: TGTGCCAGCAGTAAACAGGGTGCCAAAAACATTCAGTACTTC
J: TRBJ2-1; length: 15; D: TRBD2; size: NA; V: TRBV19; CDR3: CASSPWTSGSNEQFF; DNA: TGTGCCAGTAGCCCTTGGACTAGCGGGAGCAATGAGCAGTTCTTC
J: TRBJ1-1; length: 14; D: NA; size: once; V: TRBV6-5; CDR3: CASSRAVLNTEAFF; DNA: TGTGCCAGCAGCAGAGCGGTGTTGAACACTGAAGCTTTCTTT
J: TRBJ2-7; length: 11; D: NA; size: NA; V: TRBV30; CDR3: CAWSVNGEQYF; DNA: TGTGCCTGGAGTGTAAACGGCGAGCAGTACTTC
J: TRBJ1-4; length: 11; D: NA; size: NA; V: TRBV29-1; CDR3: CSVERGEKLFF; DNA: TGCAGCGTTGAAAGGGGGGAAAAACTGTTTTTT
J: TRBJ2-7; length: 11; D: NA; size: few; V: TRBV7-9; CDR3: CASSNSYEQYF; DNA: TGTGCCAGCAGTAACTCCTACGAGCAGTACTTC
J: TRBJ2-1; length: 13; D: NA; size: NA; V: TRBV6-6; CDR3: CASSYDQYNEQFF; DNA: TGTGCCAGCAGTTATGATCAGTACAATGAGCAGTTCTTC
J: TRBJ2-7; length: 12; D: NA; size: NA; V: TRBV11-3; CDR3: CASSKQGYEQYF; DNA: TGTGCCAGCAGCAAGCAGGGATACGAGCAGTACTTC
J: TRBJ1-5; length: 15; D: TRBD1; size: NA; V: TRBV2; CDR3: CASSERTGVNQPQHF; DNA: TGTGCCAGCAGTGAGCGGACAGGGGTAAATCAGCCCCAGCATTTT
J: TRBJ2-7; length: 13; D: TRBD2; size: NA; V: TRBV27; CDR3: CASSPSGGNQQYF; DNA: TGTGCCAGCAGCCCTTCCGGGGGGAATCAGCAGTACTTC
J: TRBJ2-5; length: 12; D: NA; size: NA; V: TRBV29-1; CDR3: CSVGRSGETQYF; DNA: TGCAGCGTGGGGAGGTCAGGAGAGACCCAGTACTTC
J: TRBJ2-1; length: 18; D: TRBD2; size: NA; V: TRBV19; CDR3: CASSGWTSGRAGVKEQFF; DNA: TGTGCCAGTAGTGGATGGACTAGCGGGAGAGCCGGGGTAAAGGAGCAGTTCTTC
J: TRBJ2-5; length: 13; D: NA; size: NA; V: TRBV2; CDR3: CASRGGAQETQYF; DNA: TGTGCCAGCAGGGGGGGGGCCCAAGAGACCCAGTACTTC
J: TRBJ1-2; length: 15; D: TRBD1; size: NA; V: TRBV19; CDR3: CASSITTGDDYGYTF; DNA: TGTGCCAGTAGTATAACGACAGGGGACGACTATGGCTACACCTTC
J: TRBJ2-2; length: 14; D: TRBD2; size: once; V: TRBV2; CDR3: CASSENREAGELFF; DNA: TGTGCCAGCAGTGAAAACCGGGAGGCCGGGGAGCTGTTTTTT
J: TRBJ2-1; length: 15; D: TRBD2; size: NA; V: TRBV27; CDR3: CASRSGVSSYNEQFF; DNA: TGTGCCAGCAGGAGCGGGGTAAGCTCCTACAATGAGCAGTTCTTC
J: TRBJ2-5; length: 17; D: TRBD2; size: few; V: TRBV2; CDR3: CASTRMGLAGTQETQYF; DNA: TGTGCCAGCACAAGAATGGGACTAGCGGGGACCCAAGAGACCCAGTACTTC
J: TRBJ2-1; length: 15; D: TRBD2; size: NA; V: TRBV19; CDR3: CASSIGLAVYNEQFF; DNA: TGTGCCAGTAGTATAGGGCTAGCGGTCTACAATGAGCAGTTCTTC
J: TRBJ2-2; length: 20; D: NA; size: NA; V: TRBV10-3; CDR3: CAILPHLAPIRNKNTGELFF; DNA: TGTGCCATCCTCCCGCATCTAGCGCCTATACGTAATAAGAACACCGGGGAGCTGTTTTTT
J: TRBJ2-1; length: 15; D: TRBD2; size: NA; V: TRBV18; CDR3: CASSPVTSGYNEQFF; DNA: TGTGCCAGCTCACCAGTGACTAGCGGCTACAATGAGCAGTTCTTC
J: TRBJ2-2; length: 16; D: TRBD2; size: NA; V: TRBV5-4; CDR3: CASSFGSGRKTGELFF; DNA: TGTGCCAGCAGCTTTGGTAGCGGGAGAAAAACCGGGGAGCTGTTTTTT
J: TRBJ2-3; length: 19; D: TRBD2; size: NA; V: TRBV7-9; CDR3: CASSLGLISTASGTDTQYF; DNA: TGTGCCAGCAGCTTGGGACTGATTTCGACGGCTAGCGGGACAGATACGCAGTATTTT
J: TRBJ1-5; length: 11; D: NA; size: NA; V: TRBV28; CDR3: CASSRVQPQHF; DNA: TGTGCCAGCAGCAGGGTCCAGCCCCAGCATTTT
J: TRBJ2-3; length: 14; D: NA; size: NA; V: TRBV6-5; CDR3: CASRRGSPTDTQYF; DNA: TGTGCCAGCAGGCGCGGGTCCCCCACAGATACGCAGTATTTT
J: TRBJ2-1; length: 16; D: TRBD2; size: NA; V: TRBV27; CDR3: CASSLRAGGSYNEQFF; DNA: TGTGCCAGCAGTTTGCGGGCGGGAGGGTCCTACAATGAGCAGTTCTTC
J: TRBJ2-2; length: 15; D: TRBD2; size: NA; V: TRBV2; CDR3: CASATSGLNTGELFF; DNA: TGTGCCAGCGCGACTAGCGGATTGAACACCGGGGAGCTGTTTTTT
J: TRBJ2-7; length: 14; D: NA; size: NA; V: TRBV19; CDR3: CASSIENRDYEQYF; DNA: TGTGCCAGTAGTATAGAAAACAGGGACTACGAGCAGTACTTC
J: TRBJ2-1; length: 16; D: TRBD2; size: NA; V: TRBV5-4; CDR3: CASSLTSGGAWNEQFF; DNA: TGTGCCAGCAGCTTGACTAGCGGCGGGGCGTGGAATGAGCAGTTCTTC
J: TRBJ2-7; length: 15; D: TRBD1; size: NA; V: TRBV5-1; CDR3: CASRPPGQGPAEQYF; DNA: TGCGCCAGCCGACCCCCCGGACAGGGTCCAGCCGAGCAGTACTTC
J: TRBJ1-4; length: 20; D: TRBD1; size: NA; V: TRBV5-8; CDR3: CASSSDRLTGVSVPNEKLFF; DNA: TGTGCCAGCAGCTCCGACCGGCTTACAGGGGTTTCGGTTCCTAATGAAAAACTGTTTTTT
J: TRBJ2-3; length: 16; D: NA; size: NA; V: TRBV12-2; CDR3: CASRLGASSGTDTQYF; DNA: TGTGCAAGTCGCCTAGGGGCTTCTTCTGGCACAGATACGCAGTATTTT
J: TRBJ2-7; length: 14; D: NA; size: NA; V: TRBV7-8; CDR3: CASSLAGSTYEQYF; DNA: TGTGCCAGCAGCTTAGCGGGCAGTACCTACGAGCAGTACTTC
J: TRBJ2-7; length: 14; D: TRBD2; size: NA; V: TRBV5-1; CDR3: CASSPTSSSYEQYF; DNA: TGCGCCAGCAGCCCGACTAGCTCCTCCTACGAGCAGTACTTC
J: TRBJ2-7; length: 17; D: TRBD2; size: NA; V: TRBV10-1; CDR3: CASPEATGGPQVYEQYF; DNA: TGCGCCAGCCCCGAGGCGACGGGAGGGCCTCAGGTCTACGAGCAGTACTTC
J: TRBJ1-4; length: 14; D: NA; size: NA; V: TRBV18; CDR3: CASSPLQSNEKLFF; DNA: TGTGCCAGCTCACCACTCCAGTCTAATGAAAAACTGTTTTTT
J: TRBJ1-5; length: 14; D: NA; size: NA; V: TRBV7-2; CDR3: CASSLDSFNQPQHF; DNA: TGTGCCAGCAGTTTAGACAGTTTCAATCAGCCCCAGCATTTT
J: TRBJ1-5; length: 18; D: TRBD1; size: NA; V: TRBV19; CDR3: CASSTLVGGTGDNQPQHF; DNA: TGTGCCAGTAGTACCCTCGTGGGGGGGACAGGTGACAATCAGCCCCAGCATTTT
J: TRBJ2-3; length: 14; D: TRBD1; size: NA; V: TRBV12-5; CDR3: CASGPGQGPDTQYF; DNA: TGTGCTAGTGGCCCGGGACAGGGGCCAGATACGCAGTATTTT
J: TRBJ2-6; length: 15; D: NA; size: NA; V: TRBV6-5; CDR3: CASSSDSSGANVLTF; DNA: TGTGCCAGCAGTTCCGACAGCTCTGGGGCCAACGTCCTGACTTTC
J: TRBJ2-1; length: 16; D: TRBD1; size: once; V: TRBV5-1; CDR3: CASSLGDRGSYNEQFF; DNA: TGCGCCAGCAGCTTGGGGGACAGGGGTTCCTACAATGAGCAGTTCTTC
J: TRBJ1-1; length: 11; D: NA; size: NA; V: TRBV20-1; CDR3: CSAYDRGEAFF; DNA: TGCAGTGCTTACGACCGAGGGGAAGCTTTCTTT
J: TRBJ2-1; length: 15; D: TRBD2; size: NA; V: TRBV28; CDR3: CASSRGLAGTNEQFF; DNA: TGTGCCAGCAGCAGGGGACTAGCGGGAACCAATGAGCAGTTCTTC
J: TRBJ2-7; length: 13; D: TRBD1; size: NA; V: TRBV14; CDR3: CASSGTGLSEQYF; DNA: TGTGCCAGTTCTGGGACAGGGTTAAGCGAGCAGTACTTC